This TCR beta chain is drawn from a study of cytomegalovirus exposure and HLA in healthy donors. The donors were part of the 120-subject validation cohort, which stood apart from the approximately 700-subject first cohort. Assay: immunoSEQ multiplex PCR; the TCRdb copy retains only in-frame clones and omits some. The sample lists more than 95,000 clones, roughly 88% occurring once. V lost 3 bases to trimming and J lost 8 bases, with 13 bases between them. The CDR3 length is 13 residues. Germline loops: CDR1 KGHSH, CDR2 LQKENI. Sequenced: PBMCs. The chain uses TRBV18 and TRBJ1-1; the D gene is possibly TRBD1 (5 bases). The origin of this receptor is a man aged 18 to 35 in good health and CMV-seronegative. The CDR3 region is CASSPAGRGEAFF. The CDR3, as DNA: TGTGCCAGCTCACCGGCAGGGAGGGGAGAAGCTTTCTTT.